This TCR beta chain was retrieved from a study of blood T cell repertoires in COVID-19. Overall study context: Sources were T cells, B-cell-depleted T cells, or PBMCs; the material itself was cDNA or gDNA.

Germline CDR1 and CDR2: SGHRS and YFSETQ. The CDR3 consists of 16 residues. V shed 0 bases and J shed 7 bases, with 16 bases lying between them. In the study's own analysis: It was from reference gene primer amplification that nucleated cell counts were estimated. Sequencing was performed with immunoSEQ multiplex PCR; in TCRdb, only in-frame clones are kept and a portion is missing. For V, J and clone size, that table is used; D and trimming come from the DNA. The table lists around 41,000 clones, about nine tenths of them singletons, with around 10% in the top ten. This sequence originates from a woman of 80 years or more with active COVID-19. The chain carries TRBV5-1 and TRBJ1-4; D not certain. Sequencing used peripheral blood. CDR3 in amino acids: CASSLAVGVSGEKLFF. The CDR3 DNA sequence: TGCGCCAGCAGCTTGGCTGTCGGGGTAAGCGGTGAAAAACTGTTTTTT.